Listed here is a single TCR beta chain. Individuals aged about 18 to 89 years were recruited from 24 US areas. This entry belongs to a study of blood T cell repertoires in COVID-19. The CDR3 runs 12 residues. Looked up from germline, CDR1 is SGDLS and CDR2 is YYNGEE. After removal of 9 bases from V and 2 bases from J, the junction contained 3 bases not matched to a gene. Profiled with immunoSEQ multiplex PCR; TCRdb holds only in-frame clones, not every one. The sample has about 320,000 clones, about 85% seen once; the top ten hold around 5.9%. V gene TRBV9 combines with J gene TRBJ2-7; 9 positions agree with TRBD2. The receptor was derived from a woman in her twenties or thirties who had recovered from COVID-19. Sequencing was performed on PBMCs or T cells enriched from blood (not recorded which). CDR3 sequence reads: CAIAGAPYEQYF. As DNA, the CDR3 is TGTGCCATAGCGGGGGCCCCCTACGAGCAGTACTTC.